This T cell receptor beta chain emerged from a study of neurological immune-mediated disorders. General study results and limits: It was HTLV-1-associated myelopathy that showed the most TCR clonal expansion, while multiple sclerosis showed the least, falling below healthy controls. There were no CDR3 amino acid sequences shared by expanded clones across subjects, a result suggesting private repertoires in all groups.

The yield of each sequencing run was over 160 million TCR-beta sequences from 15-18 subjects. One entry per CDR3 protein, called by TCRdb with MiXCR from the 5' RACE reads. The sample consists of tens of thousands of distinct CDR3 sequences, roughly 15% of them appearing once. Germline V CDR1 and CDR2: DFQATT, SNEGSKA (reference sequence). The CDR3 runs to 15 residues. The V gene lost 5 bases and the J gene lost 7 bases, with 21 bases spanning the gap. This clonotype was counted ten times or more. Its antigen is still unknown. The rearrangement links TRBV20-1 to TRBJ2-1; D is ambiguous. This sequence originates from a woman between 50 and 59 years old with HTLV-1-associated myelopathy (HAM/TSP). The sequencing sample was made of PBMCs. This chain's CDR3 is CSAPFPGPASNEQFF. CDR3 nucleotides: TGCAGTGCTCCTTTCCCAGGTCCCGCTTCTAATGAGCAGTTCTTC.